The 4 T cell receptor beta chains below were found in one sample sequenced in a study of T cell responses to AZD1222 COVID-19 vaccine. Sequencing was performed with immunoSEQ multiplex PCR; in TCRdb, only in-frame clones are kept and a portion is missing. The sample lists more than 110,000 clones, approximately 94% occurring once. The source was peripheral blood, collected on day 0 of AZD1222 vaccination. Receptor source: an adult in good health.

The gene calls are TRBV27 and TRBJ1-5; D might be TRBD1 (6 bases). V lost 6 bases to trimming and J lost 6 bases, with 18 bases between them. This CDR3 is built from 15 residues. The V gene's germline CDR1 is MNHEY and CDR2 SMNVEV (reference sequence). The CDR3 DNA reads TGTGCCAGCAGCTACACCCTGACAGGCGGTCAGCCCCAGCATTTT. Its protein product is CASSYTLTGGQPQHF.

This chain uses TRBV5-6 with TRBJ1-1; 7 bases align to TRBD1. Trimming cost V 5 bases and J 11 bases; bases outside gene matches: 6. Germline loops: CDR1 SGHDT, CDR2 YYEEEE. This CDR3 contains 11 residues. The CDR3 is CASRFRGKAFF. The CDR3 coding sequence is TGTGCCAGCAGGTTCAGGGGGAAGGCTTTCTTT. The full variable domain, with the rest looked up from reference TRBV5-6 and TRBJ1-1, is DAGVTQSPTHLIKTRGQQVTLRCSPKSGHDTVSWYQQALGQGPQFIFQYYEEEERQRGNFPDRFSGHQFPNYSSELNVNALLLGDSALYLCASRFRGKAFFGQGTRLTVV.

This chain connects TRBV19 to TRBJ1-5; TRBD1 aligns across 9 bases. The trim removed 5 bases at V and 0 bases at J, leaving 2 bases unmatched. Germline CDR1 reads LNHDA; CDR2 reads SQIVND (reference sequence). This CDR3 has 15 amino acids. CDR3 DNA sequence: TGTGCCAGTAGTGTGGACAGGGGTAGCAATCAGCCCCAGCATTTT. Translating it yields CASSVDRGSNQPQHF.

The chain employs TRBV5-6 and TRBJ1-5, with TRBD1 matching over 7 bases. V was clipped by 2 bases and J by 4 bases; unmatched bases: 6. The CDR3 is 15 amino acids. The V gene's germline CDR1 is SGHDT and CDR2 YYEEEE. The CDR3 sequence: CASSLTGTDNQPQHF. The CDR3 coding sequence is TGTGCCAGCAGCTTAACCGGGACAGATAATCAGCCCCAGCATTTT.